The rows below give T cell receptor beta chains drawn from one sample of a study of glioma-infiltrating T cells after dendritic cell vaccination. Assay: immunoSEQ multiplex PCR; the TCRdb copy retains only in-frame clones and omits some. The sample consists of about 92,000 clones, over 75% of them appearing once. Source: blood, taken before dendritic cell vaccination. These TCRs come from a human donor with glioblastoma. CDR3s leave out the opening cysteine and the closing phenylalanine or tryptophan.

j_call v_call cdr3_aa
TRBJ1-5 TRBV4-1 ASSQEPNEGALGNQPQH
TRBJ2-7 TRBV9 ASSASPYEQY
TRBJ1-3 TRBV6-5 ASTDSGNTIY
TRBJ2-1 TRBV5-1 ASSLVAGAREQF
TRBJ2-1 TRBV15 ATSRARQPNEQF
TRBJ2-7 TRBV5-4 ASSPTGTGTYEQY
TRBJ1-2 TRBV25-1 ASAPGQGVGYT
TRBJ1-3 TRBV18 ASSPGTGGPSGNTIY
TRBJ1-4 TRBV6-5 ASSYSGTAYEKLF
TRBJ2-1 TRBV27 ASRPGGLPNEQF
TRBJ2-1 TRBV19 ASSTSEGWEQF
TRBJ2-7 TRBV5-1 ASSTGLAGVREQY
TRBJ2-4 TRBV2 ASSEAANIQY
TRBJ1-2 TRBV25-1 ASSEVGTGYGYT
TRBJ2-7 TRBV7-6 ASSRLSLSAIFMVMGSYEQY
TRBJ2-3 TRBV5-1 ASSGQGMVDTQY
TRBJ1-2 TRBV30 AWSSIGQNGYT
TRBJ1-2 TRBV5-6 ASSKGQGAYTNYGYT
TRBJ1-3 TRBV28 AIKETGNTIY
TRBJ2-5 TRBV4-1 ASSQVPIPGEETQY
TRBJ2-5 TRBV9 ASSVGGREETQY
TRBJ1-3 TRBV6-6 ASTLTEPSGNTIY
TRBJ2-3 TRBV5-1 ASSFQTGGSTDTQY
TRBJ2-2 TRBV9 ASSVGSGLAGGTPGELF
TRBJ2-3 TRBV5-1 ASSPEEATSTDTQY
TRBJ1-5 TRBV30 AWSVSGNSNQPQH
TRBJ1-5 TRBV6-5 ASSTFRDKHQPQH
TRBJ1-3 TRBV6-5 ASSYGNTIY
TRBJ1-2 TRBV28 ASSLTGYYGYT
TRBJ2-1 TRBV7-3 ASSILGSEQF
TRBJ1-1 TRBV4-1 ASSQDAGNTEAF
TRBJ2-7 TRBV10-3 AISGRQGVLPYEQY
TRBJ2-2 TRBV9 ASSEGKNTGELF
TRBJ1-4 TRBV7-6 ASSRRENNEKLF
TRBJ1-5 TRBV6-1 ASSEPTVRDSNQPQH
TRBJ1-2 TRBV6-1 ASTPGGTVNYGYT
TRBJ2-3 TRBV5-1 ASSSRTGADTQY
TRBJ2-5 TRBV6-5 ASSYSQGAQETQY
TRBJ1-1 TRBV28 ASSLSGYTTEAF
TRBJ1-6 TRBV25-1 ASSGSRGKMESPLH
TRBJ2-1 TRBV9 ASTTREGEQF
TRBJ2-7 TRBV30 AWSGATYEQY
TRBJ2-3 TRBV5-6 ASSLLTGTTDTQY
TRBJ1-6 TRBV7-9 ASSETGTADNSPLH
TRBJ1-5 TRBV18 ASSAGVGNQPQH
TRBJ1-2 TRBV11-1 ASSLGTGYGYT
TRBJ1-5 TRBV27 ASSSSGQVPFGAKSQH
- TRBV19 ASTIRTSGGYEQY
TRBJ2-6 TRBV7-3 ASSFRVPGANVLT
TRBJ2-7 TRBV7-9 ASSLAGVTHEQY
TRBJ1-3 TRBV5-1 ASSLGGGQTNTIY
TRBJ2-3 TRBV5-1 ASSLEDRGSTDTQY
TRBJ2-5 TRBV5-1 ASSFSGSVRETQY
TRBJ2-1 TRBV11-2 ASSLLTETF
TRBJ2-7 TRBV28 ASSLALAGNSYEQY